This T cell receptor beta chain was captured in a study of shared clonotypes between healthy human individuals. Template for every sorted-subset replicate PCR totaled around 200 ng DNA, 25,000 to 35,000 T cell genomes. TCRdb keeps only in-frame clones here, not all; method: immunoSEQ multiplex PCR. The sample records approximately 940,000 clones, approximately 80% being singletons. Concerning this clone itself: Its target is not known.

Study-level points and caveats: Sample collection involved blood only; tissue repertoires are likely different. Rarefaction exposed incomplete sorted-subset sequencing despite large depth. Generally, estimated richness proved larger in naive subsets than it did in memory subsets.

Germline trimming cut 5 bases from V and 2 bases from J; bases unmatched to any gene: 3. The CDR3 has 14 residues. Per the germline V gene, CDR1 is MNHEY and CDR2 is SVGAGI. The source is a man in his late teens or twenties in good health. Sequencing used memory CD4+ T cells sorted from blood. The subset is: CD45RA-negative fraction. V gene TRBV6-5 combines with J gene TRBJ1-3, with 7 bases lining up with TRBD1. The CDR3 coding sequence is TGTGCCAGCAGTGATACAGGGGCTGGAAACACCATATATTTT. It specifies CASSDTGAGNTIYF.